This T cell receptor (beta chain) was sequenced for a study of T cell clones after liver transplantation. The CDR3 consists of 12 residues. Trimming removed 6 bases at V and 5 bases at J, with 11 bases between. Germline CDR1 SQVTM, CDR2 ANQGSEA. This clone appeared once. Its specificity is unknown. General study points: In 5 of 8 subjects, circulating graft-donor-reactive CD4 TCRbeta sequences fell significantly after transplant.

The table came from immunoSEQ multiplex PCR; TCRdb's copy has only in-frame clones and leaves some out. The sample lists under 150,000 clones, 90% occurring once. Sequenced here: CD4+ T cells from blood, sampled 12 months after liver transplant. This clonotype was obtained from a human patient who received a liver transplant. Some T cells may arise from the graft donor. The rearrangement joins TRBV29-1 to TRBJ1-3; weak D call: TRBD1 (6 bases). DNA for the CDR3: TGCAGCGTAGGGAGGGGGAGAAACACCATATATTTT. It is translated as CSVGRGRNTIYF.